Each of the 15 T cell receptor beta chains below was sequenced from the same sample in a study of shared clonotypes between healthy human individuals. Terminally differentiated effector memory CD45RA+ cells were left out of the naive CD8 fraction, which was CD45RO-negative and positively selected for CCR7. TCRdb keeps only in-frame clones here, not all; method: immunoSEQ multiplex PCR. The top ten clones hold 1.1% of a sample with over 2 million clones, about 95% of them seen once. The sequenced sample consisted of naive CD8+ T cells sorted from blood. The receptors derive from a man in his late teens or twenties in good health.

Worth noting for this clone: Other DNA sequences within the sample encode an identical CDR3. The rearrangement links TRBV4-1 to TRBJ2-7; 8 bases fit TRBD1. The CDR3 sequence is 14 residues long. The junction had 5 bases not matched to a gene; V was cut back by 1 base and J by 6 bases. Germline lookup yields CDR1 MGHRA and CDR2 YSYEKL. Here the CDR3 DNA reads TGCGCCAGCAGCCAAGTAGGACAGGGTGGCGAGCAGTACTTC. Translated, it gives CASSQVGQGGEQYF.

The chain couples TRBV11-2 to TRBJ1-4, with TRBD1 as a possible D gene (5 bases). Germline loops: CDR1 SGHAT, CDR2 FQNNGV. CDR3 size: 15 residues. V was trimmed by 4 bases and J by 8 bases, leaving 17 bases between them. The CDR3 sequence is CASSWTPGGDEKLFF. The DNA for the CDR3 is TGTGCCAGCAGCTGGACCCCGGGGGGGGACGAAAAACTGTTTTTT.

The rearrangement links TRBV20-1 to TRBJ1-5, with unresolved D. This CDR3 is 11 amino acids long. The germline gives CDR1 DFQATT, CDR2 SNEGSKA (reference sequence). The ends were cut back, 5 bases at V and 5 bases at J, with 7 bases in the middle. The CDR3 here is CSAGEHQPQHF. The CDR3, as DNA: TGCAGTGCTGGTGAACATCAGCCCCAGCATTTT.

The chain has TRBV27 and TRBJ2-1; 13 nucleotides agree with TRBD2. Trimming took 2 bases from V and 2 from J; bases not matched to a gene: 6. This CDR3 is 18 amino acids long. Germline values: CDR1 MNHEY, CDR2 SMNVEV (reference sequence). Here the CDR3 DNA reads TGTGCCAGCAGTTTAAGGACTAGCGGGAGCTCTCCCTACAATGAGCAGTTCTTC. Protein sequence: CASSLRTSGSSPYNEQFF.

This clone was detected once. The CDR3 reads CASNQLGEKLFF. The CDR3 DNA reads TGTGCCAGCAACCAGCTGGGTGAAAAACTGTTTTTT. The rearrangement uses TRBV6-5 and TRBJ1-4, with D unresolved. Deletions cut 7 bases from V and 7 bases from J, with 10 bases between. Germline V gene sequence: CDR1 MNHEY, CDR2 SVGAGI. The CDR3 has 12 amino acids.

The chain couples TRBV6-1 to TRBJ2-1; D is possibly TRBD1 (5 bases). Looked up from germline, CDR1 is MNHNS and CDR2 is SASEGT. The CDR3 contains 15 residues. V shed 3 bases and J shed 7 bases, with 16 bases lying between them. DNA of the CDR3: TGTGCCAGCAGTGAGCACCCCTTGACAGTAAATGAGCAGTTCTTC. Residues: CASSEHPLTVNEQFF.

The chain uses TRBV28 and TRBJ2-3, with TRBD2 matching over 8 bases. The CDR3 is 15 residues long. The germline V gene has CDR1 MDHEN and CDR2 SYDVKM. With 4 bases clipped from V and 4 bases from J, the junction kept 7 bases outside the gene matches. CDR3 sequence: CASSSGSGMSDTQYF. The CDR3 coding sequence is TGTGCCAGCAGTTCGGGTAGCGGGATGTCAGATACGCAGTATTTT.

J is TRBJ2-2 and V is TRBV30; D gene ambiguous. Per germline, CDR1 GTSNPN and CDR2 SVGIG (reference sequence). This CDR3 spans 13 amino acids. V lost 4 bases and J lost 1, with 7 bases in between. The DNA for the CDR3 is TGTGCCTGGAACAGTGAGAACACCGGGGAGCTGTTTTTT. This gives the protein CAWNSENTGELFF.

This chain joins TRBV14 and TRBJ2-3; D possibly corresponds to TRBD2 (7 bases). Germline V CDR1 and CDR2: SGHDN, FVKESK. This CDR3 comprises 16 residues. V was shortened by 3 bases and J by 2 bases, with 15 bases between the two germline ends. The CDR3 DNA reads TGTGCCAGCAGCCATAGTCGGGGGGCGTACACAGATACGCAGTATTTT. It is translated as CASSHSRGAYTDTQYF.

Worth noting for this clone: The same CDR3 arises from other DNA sequences in this sample as well. For the CDR3, the DNA is TGTGCCAGCAGTGACGTGGGCTACGAGCAGTACTTC. Translated: CASSDVGYEQYF. The chain employs TRBV6-1 and TRBJ2-7, with no clear D. This CDR3 comprises 12 residues. CDR1 is MNHNS, CDR2 SASEGT, per germline. Trimming removed 3 bases at V and 3 bases at J, with 6 bases between.

This clone was recorded only once. CDR3: CAISTGQDNEQFF. The CDR3 DNA sequence: TGTGCCATCAGTACCGGACAGGACAATGAGCAGTTCTTC. V is TRBV10-3 and J is TRBJ2-1, with 7 bases fitting TRBD1. The CDR3 is made up of 13 amino acids. Germline lookup yields CDR1 ENHRY and CDR2 SYGVKD. Unmatched junction bases numbered 3, after V lost 5 bases and J lost 5 bases.

The rearrangement uses TRBV11-1 and TRBJ2-7; D is possibly TRBD1 (6 bases). The germline V gene has CDR1 SGHAT and CDR2 FQDESV (reference sequence). Trimming removed 5 bases from V and 3 bases from J, with 11 bases in between. This CDR3 is built from 13 residues. The chain's CDR3 is CASSDRSRYEQYF. The CDR3 DNA reads as TGTGCCAGCAGCGACAGGTCCCGCTACGAGCAGTACTTC.

CDR3 sequence: CASGGADTQYF. The CDR3 DNA reads as TGTGCCAGCGGGGGGGCAGATACGCAGTATTTT. V usage is TRBV4-2 and J usage is TRBJ2-3; 7 nucleotides align to TRBD2. The trim removed 8 bases at V and 4 bases at J, leaving 0 bases unmatched. The CDR3 runs to 11 residues. Per germline, CDR1 LGHNA and CDR2 YNFKEQ.

The rearrangement uses TRBV11-2 and TRBJ2-7, with TRBD1 as a possible D gene (6 bases). Germline lookup yields CDR1 SGHAT and CDR2 FQNNGV. The V end was cut by 1 base, the J end by 6 bases, with 10 bases between. CDR3 length: 13 residues. CDR3 DNA sequence: TGTGCCAGCAGCTTAGGTTCAGGGGCCGAGCAGTACTTC. Its protein product is CASSLGSGAEQYF.

The gene calls are TRBV4-1 and TRBJ1-5; tentatively, D is TRBD1 (5 bases). The V end lost 3 bases, the J end lost 4 bases, and 13 bases lay between the germline ends. The CDR3 is made up of 15 amino acids. In germline, CDR1 is MGHRA, CDR2 YSYEKL. The CDR3 spells CASSQEPGVNQPQHF. CDR3 bases: TGCGCCAGCAGCCAGGAACCGGGGGTGAATCAGCCCCAGCATTTT.